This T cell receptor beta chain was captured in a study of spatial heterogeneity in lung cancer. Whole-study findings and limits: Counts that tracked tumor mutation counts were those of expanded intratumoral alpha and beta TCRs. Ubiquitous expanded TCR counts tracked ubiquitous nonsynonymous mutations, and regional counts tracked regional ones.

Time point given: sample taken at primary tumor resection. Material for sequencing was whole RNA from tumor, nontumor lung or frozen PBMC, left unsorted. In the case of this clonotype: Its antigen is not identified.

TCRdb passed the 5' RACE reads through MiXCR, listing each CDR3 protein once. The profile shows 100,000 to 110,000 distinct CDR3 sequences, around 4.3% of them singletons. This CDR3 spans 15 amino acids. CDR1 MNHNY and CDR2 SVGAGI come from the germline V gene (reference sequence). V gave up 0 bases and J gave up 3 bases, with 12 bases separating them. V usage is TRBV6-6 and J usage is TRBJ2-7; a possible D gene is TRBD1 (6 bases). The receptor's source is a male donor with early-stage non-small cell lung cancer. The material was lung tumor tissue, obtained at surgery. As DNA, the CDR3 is TGTGCCAGCAGTTACTCGATTGGACAGCACTACGAGCAGTACTTC. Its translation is CASSYSIGQHYEQYF.